A selection of T cell receptor beta chains follows, all from one sample in a study of blood T cell repertoires in COVID-19. Repertoires were generated with immunoSEQ multiplex PCR, while TCRdb's copy carries only in-frame clones and drops some. The sample lists some 240,000 clones, 80% to 95% occurring once. Specimen: peripheral blood. Every receptor here comes from a man aged 55 to 70 with COVID-19, enrolled during active disease. The conserved cysteine and the conserved F or W are not part of the CDR3 here. The D gene is left open where the match is weak. Where a row states a size, it is once, few, many or the class of an expanded clone; other rows omit it.

>TRBJ1-1|NA|TRBD1|TRBV19
ASTPGTGNTEAF
>TRBJ2-3|NA|NA|TRBV3-1/TRBV3-2
ASSSREQRADTQY
>TRBJ2-2|NA|NA|TRBV10-3
ATRFRDTGELF
>TRBJ1-2|once|TRBD1|TRBV19
ASSIKTGRKYGYT
>TRBJ2-7|NA|NA|TRBV9
ASSSGPGHHSYEQY
>TRBJ2-7|NA|NA|TRBV6-6
ASSYSFGGRGYEQY
>TRBJ1-5|NA|NA|TRBV7-3
ASSSRDTKYQPQH
>TRBJ1-3|NA|TRBD1|TRBV19
ASRRGQLGNTIY
>TRBJ2-7|NA|NA|TRBV12-3/TRBV12-4
ASSLGREYEQY
>TRBJ1-2|NA|NA|TRBV5-1
ASSLDRADYGYT
>TRBJ1-3|few|NA|TRBV21-1
ASSKSGEGPGNTIY
>TRBJ2-2|NA|NA|TRBV7-9
ASGTELNTGELF
>TRBJ2-2|NA|TRBD1|TRBV19
ASSLGQGSYTGELF
>TRBJ1-4|NA|NA|TRBV7-9
ASSKSTGQNEKLF
>TRBJ2-3|NA|NA|TRBV6-2/TRBV6-3
ASSYSRRDGMDTQY
>TRBJ1-1|NA|NA|TRBV7-9
ASSHTGSLNTEAF
>TRBJ2-1|NA|NA|TRBV21-1
ASSKATLEQF
>TRBJ2-1|NA|TRBD1|TRBV5-1
ASSWTGGSYNEQF
>TRBJ1-2|NA|TRBD1|TRBV7-8
ASSSRPGQLNYGYT
>TRBJ1-3|NA|NA|TRBV6-2/TRBV6-3
ASSYPGSGNTIY
>TRBJ2-2|few|TRBD2|TRBV27
ASSLLGPGLAGGLRGELF
>TRBJ1-1|NA|TRBD1|TRBV9
ASRRTGGSNTEAF
>TRBJ2-2|NA|NA|TRBV18
ASSPSVTNTGELF
>TRBJ1-5|NA|TRBD1|TRBV19
ASRTTGVNQPQH
>TRBJ1-2|NA|NA|TRBV7-2
ASSLDGGYGYT
>TRBJ2-7|once|NA|TRBV21-1
ASGGQGTPYEQY
>TRBJ1-1|NA|NA|TRBV4-1
ASSQVTALNTEAF